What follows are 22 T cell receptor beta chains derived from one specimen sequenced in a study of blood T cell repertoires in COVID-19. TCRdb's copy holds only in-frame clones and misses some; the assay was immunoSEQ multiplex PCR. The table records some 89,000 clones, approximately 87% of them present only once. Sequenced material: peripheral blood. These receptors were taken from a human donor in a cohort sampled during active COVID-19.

CDR3 sequence reads: CASSQGTGSSYNEQFF. In DNA form, the CDR3 reads TGTGCCAGCAGCCAAGGGACAGGTTCTTCCTACAATGAGCAGTTCTTC. The chain joins TRBV3-1 (or the pseudogene TRBV3-2) to TRBJ2-1, with TRBD1 identical over 7 bases. This CDR3 is 16 amino acids long. CDR1 is LGHDT and CDR2 is YNNKEL in the germline V gene (reference sequence). Trimming took 1 base from V and 1 from J; bases not matched to a gene: 4.

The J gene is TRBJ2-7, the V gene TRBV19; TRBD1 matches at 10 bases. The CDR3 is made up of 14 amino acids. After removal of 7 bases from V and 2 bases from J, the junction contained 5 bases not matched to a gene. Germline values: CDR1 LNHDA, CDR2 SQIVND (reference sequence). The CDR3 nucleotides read TGTGCCAGTATAGGGGGGACAGGGGCCTACGAGCAGTACTTC. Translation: CASIGGTGAYEQYF. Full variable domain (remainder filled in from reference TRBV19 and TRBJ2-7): DGGITQSPKYLFRKEGQNVTLSCEQNLNHDAMYWYRQDPGQGLRLIYYSQIVNDFQKGDIAEGYSVSREKKESFPLTVTSAQKNPTAFYLCASIGGTGAYEQYFGPGTRLTVT.

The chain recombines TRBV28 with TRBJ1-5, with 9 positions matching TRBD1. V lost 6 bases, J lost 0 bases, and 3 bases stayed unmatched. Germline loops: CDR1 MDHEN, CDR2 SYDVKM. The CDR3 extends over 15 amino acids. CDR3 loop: CASRRQGGSNQPQHF. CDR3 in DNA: TGTGCCAGCAGAAGACAGGGGGGTAGCAATCAGCCCCAGCATTTT.

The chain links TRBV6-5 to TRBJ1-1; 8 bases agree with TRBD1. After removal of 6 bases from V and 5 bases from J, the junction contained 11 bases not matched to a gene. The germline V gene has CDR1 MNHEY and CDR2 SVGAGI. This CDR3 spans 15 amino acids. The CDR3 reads CASSKDRVVVTEAFF. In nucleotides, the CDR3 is TGTGCCAGCAGCAAGGACAGGGTAGTGGTTACTGAAGCTTTCTTT.

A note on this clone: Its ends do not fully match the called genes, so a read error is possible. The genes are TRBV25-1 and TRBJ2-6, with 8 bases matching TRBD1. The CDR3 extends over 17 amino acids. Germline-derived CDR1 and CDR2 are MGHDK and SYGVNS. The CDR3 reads CASSEAPRGPGVNVLTF. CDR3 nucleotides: TGTGCCAGCAGTGAGGCCCCCAGGGGGCCTGGGGTCAACGTTCTGACTTTC.

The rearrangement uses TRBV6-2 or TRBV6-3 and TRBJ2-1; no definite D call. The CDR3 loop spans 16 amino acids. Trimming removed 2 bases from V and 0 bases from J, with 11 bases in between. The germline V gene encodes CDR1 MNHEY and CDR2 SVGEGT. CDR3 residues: CASSYSPGRSYNEQFF. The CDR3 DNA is TGTGCCAGCAGTTACAGCCCAGGTCGCTCCTACAATGAGCAGTTCTTC.

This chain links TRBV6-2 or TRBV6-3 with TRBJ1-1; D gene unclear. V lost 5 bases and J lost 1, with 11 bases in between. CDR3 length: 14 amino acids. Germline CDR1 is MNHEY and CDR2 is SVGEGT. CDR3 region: CASSPTGGNTEAFF. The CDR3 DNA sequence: TGTGCCAGCAGTCCGACCGGAGGGAACACTGAAGCTTTCTTT.

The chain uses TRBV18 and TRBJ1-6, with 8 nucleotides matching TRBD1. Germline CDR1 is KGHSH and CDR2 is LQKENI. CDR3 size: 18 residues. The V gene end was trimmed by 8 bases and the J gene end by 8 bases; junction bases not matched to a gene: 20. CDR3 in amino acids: CASPMACPTGVLDSPLHF. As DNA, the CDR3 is TGTGCCAGCCCTATGGCCTGTCCGACAGGGGTACTTGATTCACCCCTCCACTTT.

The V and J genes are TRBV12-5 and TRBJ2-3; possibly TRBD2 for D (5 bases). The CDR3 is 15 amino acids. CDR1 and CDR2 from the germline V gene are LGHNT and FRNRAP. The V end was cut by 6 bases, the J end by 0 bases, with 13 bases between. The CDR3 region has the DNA TGTGCTAGTGGCCGGGGTGCTCTTAGCACAGATACGCAGTATTTT. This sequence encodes CASGRGALSTDTQYF.

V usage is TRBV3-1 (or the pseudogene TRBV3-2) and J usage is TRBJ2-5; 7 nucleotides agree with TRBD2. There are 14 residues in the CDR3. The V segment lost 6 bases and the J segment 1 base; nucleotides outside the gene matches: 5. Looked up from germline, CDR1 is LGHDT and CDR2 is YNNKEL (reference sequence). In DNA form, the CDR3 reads TGTGCCAGCAGACTGACTAGCCTCCAAGAGACCCAGTACTTC. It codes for CASRLTSLQETQYF.

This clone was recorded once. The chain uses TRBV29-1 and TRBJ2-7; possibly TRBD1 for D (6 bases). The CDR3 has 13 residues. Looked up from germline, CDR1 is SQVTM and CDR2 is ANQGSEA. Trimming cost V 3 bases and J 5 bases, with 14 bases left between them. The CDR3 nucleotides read TGCAGCGTTGAGCTGGGGGCTGGCAACGAGCAGTACTTC. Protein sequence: CSVELGAGNEQYF.

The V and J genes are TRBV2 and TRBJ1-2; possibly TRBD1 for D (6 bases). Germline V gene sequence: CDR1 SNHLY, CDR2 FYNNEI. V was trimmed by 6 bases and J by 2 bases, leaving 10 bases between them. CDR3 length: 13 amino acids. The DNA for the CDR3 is TGTGCCAGCAGATTCGACAGGAACTATGGCTACACCTTC. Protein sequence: CASRFDRNYGYTF.

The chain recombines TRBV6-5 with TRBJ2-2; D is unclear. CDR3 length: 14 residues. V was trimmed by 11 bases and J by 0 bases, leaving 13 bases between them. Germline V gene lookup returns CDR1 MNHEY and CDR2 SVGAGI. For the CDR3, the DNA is TGTGCCGCGCGTCGGAGCGCGAACACCGGGGAGCTGTTTTTT. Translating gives CAARRSANTGELFF.

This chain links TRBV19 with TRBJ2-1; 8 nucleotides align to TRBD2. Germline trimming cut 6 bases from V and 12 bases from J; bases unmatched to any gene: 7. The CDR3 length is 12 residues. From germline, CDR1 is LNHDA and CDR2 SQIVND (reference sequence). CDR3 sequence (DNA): TGTGCCAGTAGCACCGCGGGGGGCCGGCAGTTCTTC. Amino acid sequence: CASSTAGGRQFF. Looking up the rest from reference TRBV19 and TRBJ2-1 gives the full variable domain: DGGITQSPKYLFRKEGQNVTLSCEQNLNHDAMYWYRQDPGQGLRLIYYSQIVNDFQKGDIAEGYSVSREKKESFPLTVTSAQKNPTAFYLCASSTAGGRQFFGPGTRLTVL.

The CDR3, as DNA: TGTGCCAGCTCAAAGACTAGGGGAGGAGATGAGCAGTTCTTC. Its translation is CASSKTRGGDEQFF. The chain employs TRBV18 and TRBJ2-1, with D tentatively TRBD2 (6 bases). Germline values: CDR1 KGHSH, CDR2 LQKENI. The CDR3 covers 14 residues. Trimming cost V 5 bases and J 8 bases, with 16 bases left between them.

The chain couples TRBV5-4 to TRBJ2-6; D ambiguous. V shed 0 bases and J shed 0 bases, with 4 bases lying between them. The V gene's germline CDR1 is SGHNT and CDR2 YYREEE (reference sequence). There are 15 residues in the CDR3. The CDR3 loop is CASSLALSGANVLTF. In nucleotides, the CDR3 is TGTGCCAGCAGCTTGGCCCTCTCTGGGGCCAACGTCCTGACTTTC.

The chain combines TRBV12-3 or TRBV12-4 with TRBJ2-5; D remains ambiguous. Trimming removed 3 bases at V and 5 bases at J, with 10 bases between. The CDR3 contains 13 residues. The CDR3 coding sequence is TGTGCCAGCAGTTTGTCCCCCGCGGAGACCCAGTACTTC. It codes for CASSLSPAETQYF.

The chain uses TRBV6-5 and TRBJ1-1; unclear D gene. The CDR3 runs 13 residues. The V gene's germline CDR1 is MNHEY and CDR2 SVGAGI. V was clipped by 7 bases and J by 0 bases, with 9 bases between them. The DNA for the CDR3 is TGTGCCAGCAAGCCGGGAATGAACACTGAAGCTTTCTTT. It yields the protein CASKPGMNTEAFF.

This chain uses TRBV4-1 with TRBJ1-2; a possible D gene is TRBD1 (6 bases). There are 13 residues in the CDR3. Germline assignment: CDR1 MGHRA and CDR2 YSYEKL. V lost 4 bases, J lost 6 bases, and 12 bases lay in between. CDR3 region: CASSPTGPHGYTF. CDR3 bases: TGCGCCAGCAGCCCAACAGGGCCGCATGGCTACACCTTC.

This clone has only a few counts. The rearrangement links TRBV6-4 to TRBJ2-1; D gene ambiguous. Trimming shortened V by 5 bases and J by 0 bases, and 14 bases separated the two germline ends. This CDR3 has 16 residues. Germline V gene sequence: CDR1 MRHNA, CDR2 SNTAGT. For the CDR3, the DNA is TGTGCCAGCAGTCCGCGGAACACAATCTCCTACAATGAGCAGTTCTTC. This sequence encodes CASSPRNTISYNEQFF.

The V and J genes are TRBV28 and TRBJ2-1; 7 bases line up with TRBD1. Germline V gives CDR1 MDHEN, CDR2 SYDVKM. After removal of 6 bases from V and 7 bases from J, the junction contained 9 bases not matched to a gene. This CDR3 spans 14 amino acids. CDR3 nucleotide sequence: TGTGCCAGCAGAGAAACAGGGGTTGGGAATGAGCAGTTCTTC. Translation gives CASRETGVGNEQFF.

CDR3 amino acids: CASSFPGGEQYF. The CDR3 region has the DNA TGTGCCAGCAGCTTTCCAGGGGGCGAGCAGTACTTC. The V and J genes are TRBV7-3 and TRBJ2-7; 7 nucleotides agree with TRBD1. Germline values: CDR1 SGHTA, CDR2 FQGTGA. Trimming took 3 bases from V and 6 from J; bases not matched to a gene: 2. CDR3 size: 12 residues.